This T cell receptor beta chain originates from a study of T cells in Graves' hyperthyroidism and ophthalmopathy. Amplification targeted TCR beta CDR3 regions from RNA transcripts. Researchers ran a first-round RT-PCR on the TCR CDR3 using the HTBI primer set. Via MiXCR, TCRdb re-called the multiplex PCR reads, giving one row per CDR3 protein. The sample consists of about 380,000 distinct CDR3 sequences, roughly 14% of them appearing once. In this sample, this clonotype turned up many times. CDR3 length: 17 amino acids. The V gene's germline CDR1 is SGHNT and CDR2 YENEEA. The V end lost 0 bases, the J end lost 5 bases, and 19 bases lay between the germline ends. Lactation, pregnancy, other autoimmune disease or uncontrolled infection excluded patients.

The TCR comes from a woman aged 55-69 years with Graves' hyperthyroidism. Sequencing was performed on blood. The rearrangement joins TRBV11-3 to TRBJ2-5; D perhaps matches TRBD2 (6 bases). CDR3 amino acids: CASSLDSGTPVRETQYF. The CDR3, as DNA: TGTGCCAGCAGCTTAGATTCCGGGACTCCGGTGAGGGAGACCCAGTACTTC.